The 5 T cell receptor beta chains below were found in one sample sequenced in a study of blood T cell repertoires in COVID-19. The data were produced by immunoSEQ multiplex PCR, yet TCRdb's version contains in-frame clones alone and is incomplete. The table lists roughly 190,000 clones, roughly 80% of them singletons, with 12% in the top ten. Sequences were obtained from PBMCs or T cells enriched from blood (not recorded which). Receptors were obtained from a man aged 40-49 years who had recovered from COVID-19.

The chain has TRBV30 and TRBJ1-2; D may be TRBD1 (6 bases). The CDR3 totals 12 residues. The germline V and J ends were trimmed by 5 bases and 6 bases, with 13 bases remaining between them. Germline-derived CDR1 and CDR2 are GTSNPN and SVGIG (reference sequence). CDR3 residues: CAWHRARHGYTF. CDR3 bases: TGTGCCTGGCACAGGGCGCGCCATGGCTACACCTTC.

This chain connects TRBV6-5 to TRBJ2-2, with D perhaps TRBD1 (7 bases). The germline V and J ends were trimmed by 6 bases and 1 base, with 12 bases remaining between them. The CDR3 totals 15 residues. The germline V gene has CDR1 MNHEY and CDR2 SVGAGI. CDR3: CASSAQGGNTGELFF. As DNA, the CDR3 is TGTGCCAGCAGCGCTCAGGGGGGGAACACCGGGGAGCTGTTTTTT.

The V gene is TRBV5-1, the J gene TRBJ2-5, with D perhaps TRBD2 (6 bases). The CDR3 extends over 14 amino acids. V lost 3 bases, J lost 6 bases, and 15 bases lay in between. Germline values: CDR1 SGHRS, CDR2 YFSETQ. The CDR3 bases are TGCGCCAGCAGCTGGGATGGAGGGATGAAGACCCAGTACTTC. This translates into CASSWDGGMKTQYF.

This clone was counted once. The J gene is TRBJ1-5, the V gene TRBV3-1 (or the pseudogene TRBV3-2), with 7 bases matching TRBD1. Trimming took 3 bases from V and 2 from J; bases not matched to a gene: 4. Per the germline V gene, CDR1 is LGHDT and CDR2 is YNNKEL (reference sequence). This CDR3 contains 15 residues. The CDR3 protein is CASSQTGSGNQPQHF. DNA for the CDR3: TGTGCCAGCAGCCAGACAGGGTCGGGCAATCAGCCCCAGCATTTT.

CDR3 coding DNA: TGTGCCAGCAGCCAAGAGTCGGGGGCGAACACCGGGGAGCTGTTTTTT. It specifies CASSQESGANTGELFF. This chain connects TRBV4-2 to TRBJ2-2; possibly TRBD2 for D (6 bases). The CDR3 loop spans 16 amino acids. CDR1 and CDR2 from the germline V gene are LGHNA and YNFKEQ. V lost 0 bases and J lost 0, with 8 bases in between.